A single T cell receptor (beta chain) is shown here with its context. Its antigen is undetermined. This sample is part of a study of cytomegalovirus exposure and HLA in healthy donors. Study at large: Out of 398 genotyped donors, around 80% belonged to the Caucasian-associated ancestry cluster.

General observations from the study: Among TCR beta chains of equal frequency, HLA-associated ones were more clonally expanded in a later analysis. Sequencing had likely introduced a cluster of highly shared sequence variants as an artifact. Donors were assumed by presence/absence analyses to have roughly uniform sequencing depth.

Trimming at V came to 0 bases and at J to 6 bases, leaving 1 base not matched to a gene. Germline V lookup: CDR1 KGHSH, CDR2 LQKENI. This CDR3 has 15 amino acids. With 60 Vbeta and 13 Jbeta primers, the PCR was carried out. Assay used: immunoSEQ multiplex PCR; TCRdb lists only in-frame clones, some missing. The sample has around 200,000 clones, around four fifths seen once. The sequencing sample was made of PBMCs. The sequence derives from a man aged 45 to 65 in good health and CMV-seronegative. The chain recombines TRBV18 with TRBJ2-1; 11 bases line up with TRBD2. The CDR3 region has the DNA TGTGCCAGCTCACCACCTAGCGGGAGGGGCAATGAGCAGTTCTTC. Its translation: CASSPPSGRGNEQFF.